This record covers a single T cell receptor (beta chain). Sequencing used immunoSEQ multiplex PCR; TCRdb keeps in-frame clones, though not all of them. The sample records about 310,000 clones, around 87% being singletons. The CDR3 spans 14 residues. V was cut by 7 bases and J by 2 bases, with 17 bases left in between. CDR1 is SQVTM, CDR2 ANQGSEA, per germline. This record comes from a study of blood T cell repertoires in COVID-19. V is TRBV29-1 and J is TRBJ1-1; possibly TRBD1 for D (5 bases). This clonotype originated in a woman aged 50 to 60 who had recovered from COVID-19. Sample: peripheral blood. CDR3 protein: CSARKDRTNTEAFF. The DNA of the CDR3 is TGCAGCGCCAGAAAAGACAGAACAAACACTGAAGCTTTCTTT.